The 2 T cell receptor beta chains presented below share a single source sample, sequenced in a study of cytomegalovirus exposure and HLA in healthy donors listed by TCRdb under 2017. Preparation of the library involved the immunoSEQ multiplex PCR assay. The multiplex PCR relied on a mix of 60 forward primers for TCR Vbeta segments and 13 reverse primers for TCR Jbeta segments. TCRdb took over this immuneACCESS table, retaining in-frame rearrangements with V and J assigned. Such tables are incomplete; in checked studies, under half of the missing clones stem from an unresolved V gene, and the remainder is unexplained. The sample includes 100,000 to 150,000 clones, with about 81% observed a single time. The ten top clones hold 1.5% to 2% of the sample. Material for sequencing was PBMCs. The receptor set was obtained from a man in his forties in good health and CMV-seronegative.

This chain uses TRBV30 with TRBJ2-5; 8 nucleotides line up with TRBD1. Losses at the gene ends were 0 bases for V and 5 bases for J; bases not matched to a gene: 2. From germline, CDR1 is GTSNPN and CDR2 SVGIG (reference sequence). The CDR3 contains 13 residues. CDR3 in amino acids: CAWSVRDRETQYF. CDR3 in DNA: TGTGCCTGGAGTGTACGGGACAGGGAGACCCAGTACTTC.

By sample fraction, this clone is medium-sized. This chain joins TRBV15 and TRBJ1-4, with D maybe TRBD1 (6 bases). The germline CDR1 and CDR2 sequences are LNHNV and YYDKDF (reference sequence). The V gene lost 4 bases and the J gene lost 3 bases, with 12 bases spanning the gap. The CDR3 spans 15 residues. The CDR3, as DNA: TGTGCCACCAGCAACTGGACAGAAGCTAATGAAAAACTGTTTTTT. This sequence encodes CATSNWTEANEKLFF.